The T cell receptor (beta chain) described here comes from a study of T cells in Graves' hyperthyroidism and ophthalmopathy. This clonotype showed up just a few times. The CDR3 regions of TCR beta were amplified from RNA transcripts. With the HTBI primer set, the TCR CDR3 went through a first round of RT-PCR. A single record per CDR3 protein comes from TCRdb applying MiXCR to the multiplex PCR reads. The sample carries hundreds of thousands of distinct CDR3 sequences, around 15% recorded once. The germline gives CDR1 SGHAT, CDR2 FQNNGV. V dropped 3 bases and J dropped 8; count of bases not matched to a gene: 5. This CDR3 spans 15 amino acids.

The receptor was derived from a young woman with Graves' hyperthyroidism. The chain has TRBV11-2 and TRBJ2-1, with 12 bases matching TRBD2. The specimen sequenced was blood. In DNA, the CDR3 is TGTGCCAGCAGCTTCGGACTAGCGGGGTCGGATGAGCAGTTCTTC. Its translation: CASSFGLAGSDEQFF.